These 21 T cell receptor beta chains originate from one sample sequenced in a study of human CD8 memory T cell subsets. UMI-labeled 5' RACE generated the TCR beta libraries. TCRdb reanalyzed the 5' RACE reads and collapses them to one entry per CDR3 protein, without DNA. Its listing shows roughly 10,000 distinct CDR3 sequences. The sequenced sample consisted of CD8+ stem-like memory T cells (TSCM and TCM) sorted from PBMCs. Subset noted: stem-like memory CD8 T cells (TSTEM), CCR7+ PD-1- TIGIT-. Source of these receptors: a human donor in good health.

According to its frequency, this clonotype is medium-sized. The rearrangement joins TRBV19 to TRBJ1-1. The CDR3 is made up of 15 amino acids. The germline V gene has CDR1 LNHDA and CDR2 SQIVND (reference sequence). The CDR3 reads CASSLRGEGRPEAFF.

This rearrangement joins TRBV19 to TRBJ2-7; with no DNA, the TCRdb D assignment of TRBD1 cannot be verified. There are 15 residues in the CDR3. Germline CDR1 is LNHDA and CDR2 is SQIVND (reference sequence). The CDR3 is CASSSWDRPSYEQYF.

This chain's CDR3 is CASSLYRTETQYF. The chain carries TRBV6-6 and TRBJ2-5. In germline, CDR1 is MNHNY, CDR2 SVGAGI (reference sequence). The CDR3 covers 13 residues.

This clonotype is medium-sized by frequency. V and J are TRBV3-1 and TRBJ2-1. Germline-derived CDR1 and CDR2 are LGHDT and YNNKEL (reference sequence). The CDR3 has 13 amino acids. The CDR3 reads CASSQSSYNEQFF.

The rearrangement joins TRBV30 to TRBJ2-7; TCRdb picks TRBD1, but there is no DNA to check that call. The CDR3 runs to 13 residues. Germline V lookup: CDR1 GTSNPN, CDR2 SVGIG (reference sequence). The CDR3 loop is CAWSRPASYEQYF.

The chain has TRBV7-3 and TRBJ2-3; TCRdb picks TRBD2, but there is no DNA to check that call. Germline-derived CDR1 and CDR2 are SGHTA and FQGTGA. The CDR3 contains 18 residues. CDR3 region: CASSLPSNAAATTDTQYF.

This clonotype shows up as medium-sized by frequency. The CDR3 here is CASSSGAGITEAFF. The genes are TRBV7-8 and TRBJ1-1; the TRBD1 assignment by TCRdb is unverifiable without DNA. This CDR3 has 14 amino acids. The germline V gene has CDR1 SGHVS and CDR2 FQNEAQ.

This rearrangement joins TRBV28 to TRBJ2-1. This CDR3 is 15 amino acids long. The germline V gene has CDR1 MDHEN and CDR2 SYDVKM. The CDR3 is CASSPDLSSYNEQFF. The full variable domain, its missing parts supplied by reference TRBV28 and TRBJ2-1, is DVKVTQSSRYLVKRTGEKVFLECVQDMDHENMFWYRQDPGLGLRLIYFSYDVKMKEKGDIPEGYSVSREKKERFSLILESASTNQTSMYLCASSPDLSSYNEQFFGPGTRLTVL.

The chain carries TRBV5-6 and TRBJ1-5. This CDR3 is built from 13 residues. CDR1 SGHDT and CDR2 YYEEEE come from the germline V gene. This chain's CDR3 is CASSLWRDQPQHF.

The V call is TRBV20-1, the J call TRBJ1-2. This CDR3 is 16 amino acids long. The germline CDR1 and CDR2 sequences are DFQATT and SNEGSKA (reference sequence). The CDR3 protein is CSARDPDSAINYGYTF.

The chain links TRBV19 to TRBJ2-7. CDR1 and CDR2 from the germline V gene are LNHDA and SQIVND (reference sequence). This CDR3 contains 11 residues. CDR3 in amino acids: CASGAPYEQYF.

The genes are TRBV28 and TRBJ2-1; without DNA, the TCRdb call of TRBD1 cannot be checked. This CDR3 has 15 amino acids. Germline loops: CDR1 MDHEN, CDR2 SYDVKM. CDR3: CASSSVPDSYNEQFF. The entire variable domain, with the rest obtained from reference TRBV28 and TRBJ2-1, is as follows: DVKVTQSSRYLVKRTGEKVFLECVQDMDHENMFWYRQDPGLGLRLIYFSYDVKMKEKGDIPEGYSVSREKKERFSLILESASTNQTSMYLCASSSVPDSYNEQFFGPGTRLTVL.

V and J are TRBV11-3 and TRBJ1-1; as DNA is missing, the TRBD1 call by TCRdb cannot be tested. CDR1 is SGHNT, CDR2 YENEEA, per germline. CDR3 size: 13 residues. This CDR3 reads CASSPGDGFEAFF.

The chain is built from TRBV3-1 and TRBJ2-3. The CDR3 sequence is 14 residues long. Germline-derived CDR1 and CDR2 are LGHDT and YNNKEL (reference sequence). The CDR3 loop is CASSQGFLADTQYF.

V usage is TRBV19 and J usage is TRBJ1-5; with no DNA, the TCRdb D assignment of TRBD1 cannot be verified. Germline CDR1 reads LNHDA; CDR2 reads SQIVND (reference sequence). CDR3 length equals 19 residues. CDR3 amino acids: CASSPTPLSLTYSNQPQHF.

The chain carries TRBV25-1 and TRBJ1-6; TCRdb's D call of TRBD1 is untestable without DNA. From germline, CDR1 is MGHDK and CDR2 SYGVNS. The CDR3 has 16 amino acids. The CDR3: CASSDGDRGLDSPLHF.

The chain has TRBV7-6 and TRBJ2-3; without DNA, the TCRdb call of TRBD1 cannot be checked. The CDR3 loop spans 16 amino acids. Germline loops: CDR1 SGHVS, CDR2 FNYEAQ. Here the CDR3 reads CASSLVGGEGTDTQYF.

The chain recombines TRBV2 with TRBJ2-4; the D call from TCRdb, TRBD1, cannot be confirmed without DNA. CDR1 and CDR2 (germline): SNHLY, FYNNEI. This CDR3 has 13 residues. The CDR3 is CASSSGHTNIQYF.

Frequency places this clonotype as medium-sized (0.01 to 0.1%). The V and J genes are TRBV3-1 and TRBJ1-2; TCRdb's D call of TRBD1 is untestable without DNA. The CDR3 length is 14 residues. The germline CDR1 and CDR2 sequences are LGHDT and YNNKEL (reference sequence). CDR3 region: CASSQGGANYGYTF.

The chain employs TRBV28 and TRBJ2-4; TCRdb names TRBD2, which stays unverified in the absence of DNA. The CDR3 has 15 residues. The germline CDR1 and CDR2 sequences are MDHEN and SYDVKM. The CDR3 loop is CASSLSPGGGPHTYF.

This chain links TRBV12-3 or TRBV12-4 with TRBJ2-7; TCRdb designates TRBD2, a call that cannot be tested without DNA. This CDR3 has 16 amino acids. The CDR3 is CASSPVPSGAHREQYF.